The 27 T cell receptor beta chains below were found in one sample sequenced in a study of T cells after yellow fever vaccination. TCRdb reanalysed the 5' RACE reads using MiXCR and keeps one entry per CDR3 protein. The sample shows about 320,000 distinct CDR3 sequences, around 4.3% of them seen only once. The sequences come from PBMCs, collected 15 days after the yellow fever booster vaccination. The receptors were gathered from a young man who received the YFV17D yellow fever vaccine.

The CDR3 DNA reads TGTGCCAGCAGCCGAGGGAGTTTAGATACGCAGTATTTT. Translation gives CASSRGSLDTQYF. The genes are TRBV5-6 and TRBJ2-3; D perhaps matches TRBD2 (5 bases). Trimming left V 4 bases short and J 5 bases short, with 11 bases between. The CDR3 totals 13 residues. Germline V gene data show CDR1 as SGHDT and CDR2 as YYEEEE.

This clonotype has a handful of counts. V and J are TRBV18 and TRBJ1-2; 9 nucleotides agree with TRBD1. The V gene's germline CDR1 is KGHSH and CDR2 LQKENI. The V segment lost 2 bases and the J segment 6 bases; nucleotides outside the gene matches: 16. CDR3 size: 18 residues. CDR3 region: CASSPTDNPTGGKHGYTF. For the CDR3, the DNA is TGTGCCAGCTCACCAACAGACAATCCGACAGGGGGAAAACATGGCTACACCTTC. Combining the CDR3 with reference TRBV18 and TRBJ1-2 gives the whole variable domain NAGVMQNPRHLVRRRGQEARLRCSPMKGHSHVYWYRQLPEEGLKFMVYLQKENIIDESGMPKERFSAEFPKEGPSILRIQQVVRGDSAAYFCASSPTDNPTGGKHGYTFGSGTRLTVV.

The V and J genes are TRBV7-9 and TRBJ2-7, with 9 bases identical to TRBD1. This CDR3 has 19 amino acids. Germline trimming cut 2 bases from V and 0 bases from J; bases unmatched to any gene: 14. Germline V gene sequence: CDR1 SEHNR, CDR2 FQNEAQ (reference sequence). CDR3 DNA sequence: TGTGCCAGCAGCTTACGGGCCGGGACAGGGATTGAGAGCTCCTACGAGCAGTACTTC. Translating it yields CASSLRAGTGIESSYEQYF.

In this sample, this clonotype turned up a few times. The V and J genes are TRBV6-1 and TRBJ2-1; D could derive from TRBD1 or TRBD2 (6 bases each). V lost 6 bases, J lost 1 base, and 13 bases lay in between. The CDR3 has 15 amino acids. The V gene's germline CDR1 is MNHNS and CDR2 SASEGT. The CDR3 DNA follows: TGTGCCAGCAGGGTCCTAGGGGGGTCCTACAATGAGCAGTTCTTC. Translating gives CASRVLGGSYNEQFF.

This clonotype came up many times. The V and J genes are TRBV15 and TRBJ1-4, with D hard to call. Per germline, CDR1 LNHNV and CDR2 YYDKDF (reference sequence). The CDR3 runs 16 residues. Trimming removed 4 bases from V and 5 bases from J, with 17 bases in between. The CDR3 spells CATSINGPPMNEKLFF. The CDR3, as DNA: TGTGCCACCAGCATAAATGGACCGCCGATGAATGAAAAACTGTTTTTT.

This clonotype was observed many times. The chain recombines TRBV18 with TRBJ1-1, with 7 bases fitting TRBD1. V lost 0 bases to trimming and J lost 5 bases; unmatched junction nucleotides: 9. From germline, CDR1 is KGHSH and CDR2 LQKENI. The CDR3 length is 16 residues. CDR3 loop: CASSPPNYEGATEAFF. The CDR3 bases are TGTGCCAGCTCACCACCGAATTATGAGGGGGCGACTGAAGCTTTCTTT.

The chain is built from TRBV20-1 and TRBJ1-4; possible D gene TRBD1, 5 bases. CDR1 and CDR2 from the germline V gene are DFQATT and SNEGSKA (reference sequence). The CDR3 runs 13 residues. Trimming removed 6 bases at V and 3 bases at J, with 11 bases between. Here the CDR3 DNA reads TGCAGTGCCTCGACAGTGCCTAATGAAAAACTGTTTTTT. The encoded protein is CSASTVPNEKLFF.

The J gene is TRBJ2-1, the V gene TRBV30, with 10 positions matching TRBD1. The germline V gene has CDR1 GTSNPN and CDR2 SVGIG (reference sequence). This CDR3 contains 15 residues. V shed 8 bases, J shed 4 bases, and the junction held 11 bases outside the gene matches. The CDR3 DNA follows: TGTGCCGGCACGCCGGACAGGGGGTTTTACAATGAGCAGTTCTTC. Translating gives CAGTPDRGFYNEQFF.

V usage is TRBV6-5 and J usage is TRBJ1-5; no firm D call. The CDR3 runs to 15 residues. Germline V gives CDR1 MNHEY, CDR2 SVGAGI. The germline V and J ends were trimmed by 0 bases and 0 bases, with 6 bases remaining between them. The CDR3 DNA sequence: TGTGCCAGCAGTTACTCGCACTATAGCAATCAGCCCCAGCATTTT. This encodes CASSYSHYSNQPQHF.

This clonotype was counted many times. The V and J genes are TRBV5-1 and TRBJ2-7; D may match TRBD1 or TRBD2 (5 bases each). The germline CDR1 and CDR2 sequences are SGHRS and YFSETQ. The CDR3 runs 15 residues. V was cut by 4 bases and J by 0 bases, with 14 bases left in between. The CDR3 region has the DNA TGCGCCAGCAGCCTAGGGACGGACCTCTCCTACGAGCAGTACTTC. Translation gives CASSLGTDLSYEQYF. Complete variable domain (other parts from reference TRBV5-1 and TRBJ2-7): KAGVTQTPRYLIKTRGQQVTLSCSPISGHRSVSWYQQTPGQGLQFLFEYFSETQRNKGNFPGRFSGRQFSNSRSEMNVSTLELGDSALYLCASSLGTDLSYEQYFGPGTRLTVT.

This clonotype was counted ten times or more. The chain links TRBV7-2 to TRBJ1-1; TRBD1 might be the D (5 bases). The CDR3 totals 12 residues. Germline V gives CDR1 SGHTA, CDR2 FQGNSA. V was pared by 5 bases and J by 3 bases, with 7 bases between. The CDR3 region has the DNA TGTGCCAGCAGCAGGGACCACACTGAAGCTTTCTTT. This translates into CASSRDHTEAFF.

This sequence joins TRBV7-9 and TRBJ1-4; no reliable D call. Trimming stripped 4 bases from V and 7 bases from J, with 13 bases between. This CDR3 is built from 14 residues. In germline, CDR1 is SEHNR, CDR2 FQNEAQ (reference sequence). The CDR3 DNA reads TGTGCCAGCAGCTCCTTGGCTACGGGTGAAAAACTGTTTTTT. It codes for CASSSLATGEKLFF.

This clonotype was detected many times. The chain is built from TRBV28 and TRBJ1-1; D call uncertain. Germline CDR1 is MDHEN and CDR2 is SYDVKM. Trimming pared 5 bases from V and 6 bases from J, leaving 10 bases between. This CDR3 is 12 amino acids long. The CDR3 DNA is TGTGCCAGCAGTCCCTTCGGGGCTGAAGCTTTCTTT. Residues: CASSPFGAEAFF.

The sample holds many counts of this clonotype. The chain joins TRBV5-1 to TRBJ2-3; TRBD2 matches at 13 bases. This CDR3 is built from 16 residues. The germline V gene encodes CDR1 SGHRS and CDR2 YFSETQ. Trimming took 4 bases from V and 4 from J; bases not matched to a gene: 6. The CDR3 sequence: CASSRGLAGEPDTQYF. CDR3 DNA: TGCGCCAGCAGCCGTGGACTAGCGGGGGAGCCAGATACGCAGTATTTT. The whole variable domain, filled in from reference TRBV5-1 and TRBJ2-3, reads KAGVTQTPRYLIKTRGQQVTLSCSPISGHRSVSWYQQTPGQGLQFLFEYFSETQRNKGNFPGRFSGRQFSNSRSEMNVSTLELGDSALYLCASSRGLAGEPDTQYFGPGTRLTVL.

This clonotype was picked up many times. The chain carries TRBV20-1 and TRBJ1-5; D is unclear. Trimming took off 5 bases at V and 4 bases at J, with 12 bases between the two ends. CDR1 and CDR2 (germline): DFQATT, SNEGSKA (reference sequence). The CDR3 contains 13 residues. For the CDR3, the DNA is TGCAGTGCTCACGGCGGTGGAAATCAGCCCCAGCATTTT. This codes for CSAHGGGNQPQHF.

CDR3 loop: CASSGGTAEEKLFF. CDR3 nucleotide sequence: TGCGCCAGCAGCGGAGGGACAGCGGAAGAAAAACTGTTTTTT. The chain links TRBV5-1 to TRBJ1-4; 7 bases are a match to TRBD1. V was clipped by 4 bases and J by 8 bases; unmatched bases: 8. Germline loops: CDR1 SGHRS, CDR2 YFSETQ. The length of the CDR3 is 14 residues.

Only one count was recorded for this clonotype. It may be a read error: a sequence one base away is much more abundant. The V and J genes are TRBV20-1 and TRBJ2-2; D not resolved. The CDR3 consists of 17 residues. Germline V lookup: CDR1 DFQATT, CDR2 SNEGSKA (reference sequence). V gave up 0 bases and J gave up 6 bases, with 20 bases separating them. The CDR3 loop is CSARDHARQKSPGELFF. CDR3 DNA: TGCAGTGCTAGAGATCATGCGAGGCAAAAGTCGCCCGGGGAGCTGTTTTTT.

The chain carries TRBV11-2 and TRBJ1-1; D perhaps matches TRBD1 (6 bases). The CDR3 is 12 amino acids. Germline V gives CDR1 SGHAT, CDR2 FQNNGV. V was clipped by 4 bases and J by 6 bases, with 9 bases between them. CDR3 protein: CASSWRGAEAFF. The CDR3, as DNA: TGTGCCAGCAGCTGGAGGGGGGCTGAAGCTTTCTTT.

The V call is TRBV7-2, the J call TRBJ2-2; the D call may be TRBD1 or TRBD2 (5 bases each). The V and J ends lost 2 bases and 6 bases respectively, with 16 bases between them. CDR3 length: 16 residues. The V gene's germline CDR1 is SGHTA and CDR2 FQGNSA. CDR3 nucleotide sequence: TGTGCCAGCAGCTTATACACCGGGGCTTCGGCCGGGGAGCTGTTTTTT. Its protein product is CASSLYTGASAGELFF.

This clonotype was counted at least ten times. V gene TRBV7-2 combines with J gene TRBJ1-5; the D is unclear. The CDR3 runs to 12 residues. Germline CDR1 SGHTA, CDR2 FQGNSA. V dropped 5 bases and J dropped 7 bases, with 9 bases sitting between them. CDR3 amino acids: CASSADQQPQHF. The CDR3 DNA is TGTGCCAGCAGCGCAGACCAACAGCCCCAGCATTTT.

This clonotype has more than one count but fewer than ten. This chain connects TRBV28 to TRBJ1-5, with 12 bases identical to TRBD1. Trimming removed 2 bases from V and 7 bases from J; junction bases left unmatched: 9. CDR3 size: 17 residues. Germline CDR1 MDHEN, CDR2 SYDVKM. The CDR3 sequence is CASSLGTGGTREQPQHF. DNA for the CDR3: TGTGCCAGCAGTTTAGGGACAGGGGGCACCCGTGAACAGCCCCAGCATTTT. The whole variable domain, filled in from reference TRBV28 and TRBJ1-5, reads DVKVTQSSRYLVKRTGEKVFLECVQDMDHENMFWYRQDPGLGLRLIYFSYDVKMKEKGDIPEGYSVSREKKERFSLILESASTNQTSMYLCASSLGTGGTREQPQHFGDGTRLSIL.

This clonotype has at least ten counts. The chain has TRBV7-9 and TRBJ1-6; D is undetermined. The germline V and J ends were trimmed by 5 bases and 10 bases, with 12 bases remaining between them. Germline V gene sequence: CDR1 SEHNR, CDR2 FQNEAQ (reference sequence). The CDR3 has 13 amino acids. The CDR3 is CASSPGADSPLHF. Written as DNA, the CDR3 is TGTGCCAGCAGCCCGGGTGCGGACTCACCCCTCCACTTT.

V usage is TRBV5-1 and J usage is TRBJ2-3; TRBD2 agrees at 15 bases. Looked up from germline, CDR1 is SGHRS and CDR2 is YFSETQ. The ends lost 4 bases at V and 5 bases at J; junction bases unmatched: 14. The CDR3 contains 19 residues. The CDR3: CASSLGTSGGPQTGDTQYF. The DNA for the CDR3 is TGCGCCAGCAGCCTCGGGACTAGCGGGGGGCCTCAAACCGGAGATACGCAGTATTTT.

This clonotype was counted at least ten times. J is TRBJ2-7 and V is TRBV11-2, with 7 bases identical to TRBD2. V lost 1 base to trimming and J lost 0 bases; unmatched junction nucleotides: 6. Germline-derived CDR1 and CDR2 are SGHAT and FQNNGV. This CDR3 is built from 16 residues. The CDR3 bases are TGTGCCAGCAGCTTAGGGGGGGGACCCCGCTCCTACGAGCAGTACTTC. This sequence encodes CASSLGGGPRSYEQYF.

This chain connects TRBV7-2 to TRBJ2-7; tentative D call: TRBD1 (5 bases). Between the trimmed V and J ends, which lost 3 bases and 3 bases, there was a span of 9 bases. Germline-derived CDR1 and CDR2 are SGHTA and FQGNSA. The CDR3 length is 13 residues. CDR3 nucleotide sequence: TGTGCCAGCAGCTTCCTCCAGGGCTACGAGCAGTACGTC. Residues: CASSFLQGYEQYV.

This clonotype was counted between two and nine times. The chain joins TRBV4-3 to TRBJ1-1; no definite D call. The CDR3 length is 13 residues. Germline V gene lookup returns CDR1 LGHNA and CDR2 YSLEER. Trimming left V 0 bases short and J 4 bases short, with 6 bases between. In nucleotides, the CDR3 is TGCGCCAGCAGCCAAGATAGGAGCACTGAAGCTTTCTTT. It codes for CASSQDRSTEAFF.

CDR3 region: CASSLGFAGTDTQYF. CDR3 bases: TGCGCCAGCAGCTTGGGATTTGCGGGTACAGATACGCAGTATTTT. This chain links TRBV5-1 with TRBJ2-3, with TRBD2 as a possible D gene (5 bases). The CDR3 length is 15 residues. Trimming cost V 0 bases and J 3 bases, with 11 bases left between them. CDR1 is SGHRS, CDR2 YFSETQ, per germline.